This T cell receptor (beta chain) was captured in a study of Graves' ophthalmopathy and Graves' hyperthyroidism. Overall study findings and caveats: Detection in blood was also observed for most expanded thyroid clonotypes above 0.001 frequency. Ophthalmopathy progression was predicted with about 67% sensitivity and 72% to 80% specificity.

The germline V gene has CDR1 MNHEY and CDR2 SMNVEV (reference sequence). With 4 bases removed from V and 3 bases from J, the gap between germline ends came to 10 bases. The CDR3 is made up of 13 amino acids. Amplification of the TCR beta CDR3 regions used RNA transcripts (as template). First-round RT-PCR employed HTBI primers, with a second-round multiplex PCR after it. TCRdb passed the multiplex PCR reads through MiXCR, listing each CDR3 protein once. The table records about 220,000 distinct CDR3 sequences, around a fifth of them present only once. Under 3 months in duration, the ophthalmopathy in affected donors had moderate-to-severe activity, CAS ≥3 and NOSPECS ≥4. Excluded were patients with other autoimmune diseases, uncontrolled infections, pregnancy or lactation. This clonotype was picked up many times. Its antigen is still unknown.

The chain has TRBV27 and TRBJ2-7, with D maybe TRBD2 (6 bases). Specimen: peripheral blood. This TCR derives from a woman aged 50 to 65 with Graves' ophthalmopathy. The CDR3 is CASSYMGGYEQYF. The CDR3 bases are TGTGCCAGCAGTTACATGGGAGGCTACGAGCAGTACTTC.